This TCR beta chain was recovered during a study of T cells after yellow fever vaccination. Study-wide results and caveats: Secondary responses were weaker yet peaked faster, day 5 versus 15.

They built TCR cDNA with 5'RACE template switching, a step that put in a universal primer site and UMIs. TCRdb analysed the 5' RACE reads with MiXCR anew, one entry per CDR3 protein. The repertoire holds 120,000 to 150,000 distinct CDR3 sequences, about 7.7% seen once, with 0.73% in the top ten. This clonotype was seen ten or more times. Its matching antigen is unknown. V lost 1 base, J lost 12 bases, and 7 bases stayed unmatched. The CDR3 runs to 13 residues. Per germline, CDR1 DFQATT and CDR2 SNEGSKA (reference sequence). The chain uses TRBV20-1 and TRBJ2-1; 9 bases match TRBD2. This specimen consisted of CD4+ T cells sorted from PBMCs, obtained 5 days after the yellow fever booster vaccination. This TCR derives from a man younger than 40 who received the YFV17D yellow fever vaccine. The CDR3 coding sequence is TGCAGTGCTAGAGCGCGGACTAGCGAAGGGCAGTTCTTC. Translating gives CSARARTSEGQFF.